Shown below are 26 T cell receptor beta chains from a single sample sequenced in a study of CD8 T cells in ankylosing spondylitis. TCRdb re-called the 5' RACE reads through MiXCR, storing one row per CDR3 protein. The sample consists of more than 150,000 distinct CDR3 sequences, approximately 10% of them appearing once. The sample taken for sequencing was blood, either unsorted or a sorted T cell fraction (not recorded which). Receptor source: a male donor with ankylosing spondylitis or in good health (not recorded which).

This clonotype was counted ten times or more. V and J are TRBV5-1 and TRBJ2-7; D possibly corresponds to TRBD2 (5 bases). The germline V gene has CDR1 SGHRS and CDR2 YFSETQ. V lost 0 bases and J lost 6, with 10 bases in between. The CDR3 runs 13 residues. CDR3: CASSLGQGGEQYF. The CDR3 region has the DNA TGCGCCAGCAGCTTGGGTCAAGGAGGCGAGCAGTACTTC.

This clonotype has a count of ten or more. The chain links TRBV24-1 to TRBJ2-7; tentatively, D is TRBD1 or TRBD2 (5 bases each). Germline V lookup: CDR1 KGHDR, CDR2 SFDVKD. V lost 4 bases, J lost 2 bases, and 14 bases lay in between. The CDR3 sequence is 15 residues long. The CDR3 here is CATSDSRASPYEQYF. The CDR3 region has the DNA TGTGCCACCAGTGACTCCAGGGCTAGCCCCTACGAGCAGTACTTC.

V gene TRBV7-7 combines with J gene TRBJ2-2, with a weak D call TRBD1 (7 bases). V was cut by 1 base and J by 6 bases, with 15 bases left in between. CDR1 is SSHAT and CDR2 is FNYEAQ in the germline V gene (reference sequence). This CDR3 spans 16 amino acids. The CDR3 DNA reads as TGTGCCAGCAGCTTAGGTCGGAGGGGGCGCGCCGGGGAGCTGTTTTTT. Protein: CASSLGRRGRAGELFF.

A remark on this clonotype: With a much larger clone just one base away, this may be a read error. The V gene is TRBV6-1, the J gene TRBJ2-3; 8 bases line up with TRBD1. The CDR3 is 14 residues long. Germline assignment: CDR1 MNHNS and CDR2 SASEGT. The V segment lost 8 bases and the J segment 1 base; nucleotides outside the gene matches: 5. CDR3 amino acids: CASGQGWGTDTQYF. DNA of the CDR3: TGTGCCAGCGGACAGGGTTGGGGCACAGATACGCAGTATTTT.

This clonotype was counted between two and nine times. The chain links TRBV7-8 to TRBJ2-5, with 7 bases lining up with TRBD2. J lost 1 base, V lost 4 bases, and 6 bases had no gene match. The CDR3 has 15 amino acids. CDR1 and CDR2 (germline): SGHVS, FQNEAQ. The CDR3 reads CASSSYKRGQETQYF. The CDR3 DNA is TGTGCCAGCAGCTCTTATAAGCGGGGCCAAGAGACCCAGTACTTC. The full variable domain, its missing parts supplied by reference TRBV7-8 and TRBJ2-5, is GAGVSQSPRYKVAKRGQDVALRCDPISGHVSLFWYQQALGQGPEFLTYFQNEAQLDKSGLPSDRFFAERPEGSVSTLKIQRTQQEDSAVYLCASSSYKRGQETQYFGPGTRLLVL.

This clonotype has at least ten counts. The DNA for the CDR3 is TGTGCCAGCAGAATTCGAAGTACATCGAATTCACCCCTCCACTTT. Its protein is CASRIRSTSNSPLHF. The chain couples TRBV28 to TRBJ1-6; D call uncertain. Germline V gene lookup returns CDR1 MDHEN and CDR2 SYDVKM. The CDR3 runs to 15 residues. V was pared by 6 bases and J by 7 bases, with 16 bases between.

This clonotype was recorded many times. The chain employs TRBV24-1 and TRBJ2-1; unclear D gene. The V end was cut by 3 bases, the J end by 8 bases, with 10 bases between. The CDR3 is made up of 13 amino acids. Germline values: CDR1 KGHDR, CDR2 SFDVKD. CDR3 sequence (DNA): TGTGCCACCAGTGATATCGGGTGGCATGAGCAGTTCTTC. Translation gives CATSDIGWHEQFF.

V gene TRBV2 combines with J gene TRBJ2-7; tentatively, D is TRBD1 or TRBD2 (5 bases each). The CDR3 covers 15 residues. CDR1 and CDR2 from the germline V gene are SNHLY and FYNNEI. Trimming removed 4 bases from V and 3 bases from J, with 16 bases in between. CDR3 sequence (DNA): TGTGCCAGCAGTGTGGGACGGACGGCAAGCTACGAGCAGTACTTC. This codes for CASSVGRTASYEQYF.

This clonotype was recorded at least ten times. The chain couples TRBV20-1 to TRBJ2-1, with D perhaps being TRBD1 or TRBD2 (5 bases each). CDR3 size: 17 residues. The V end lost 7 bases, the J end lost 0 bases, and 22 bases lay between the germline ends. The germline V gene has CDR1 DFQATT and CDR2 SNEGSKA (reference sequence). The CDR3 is CSGDGPLTMGSYNEQFF. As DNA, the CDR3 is TGCAGTGGGGACGGACCCCTCACGATGGGCTCCTACAATGAGCAGTTCTTC.

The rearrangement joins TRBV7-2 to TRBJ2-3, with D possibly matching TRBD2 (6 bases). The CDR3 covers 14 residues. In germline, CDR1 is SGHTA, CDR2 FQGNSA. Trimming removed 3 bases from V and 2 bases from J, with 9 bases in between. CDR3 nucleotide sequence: TGTGCCAGCAGCTTGGACTACTCCACAGATACGCAGTATTTT. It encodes CASSLDYSTDTQYF.

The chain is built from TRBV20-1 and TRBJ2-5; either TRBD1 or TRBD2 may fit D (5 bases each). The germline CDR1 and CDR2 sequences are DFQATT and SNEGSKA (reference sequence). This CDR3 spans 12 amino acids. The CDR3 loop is CVHSSWGETQYF. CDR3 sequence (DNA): TGCGTTCACTCCTCCTGGGGGGAGACCCAGTACTTC.

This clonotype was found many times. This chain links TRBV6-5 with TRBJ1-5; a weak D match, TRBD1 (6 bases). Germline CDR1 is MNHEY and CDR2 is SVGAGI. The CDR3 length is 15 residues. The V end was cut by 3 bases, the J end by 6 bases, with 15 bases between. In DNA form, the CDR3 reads TGTGCCAGCAGTTATATCAGGGGATTGATTCAGCCCCAGCATTTT. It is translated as CASSYIRGLIQPQHF.

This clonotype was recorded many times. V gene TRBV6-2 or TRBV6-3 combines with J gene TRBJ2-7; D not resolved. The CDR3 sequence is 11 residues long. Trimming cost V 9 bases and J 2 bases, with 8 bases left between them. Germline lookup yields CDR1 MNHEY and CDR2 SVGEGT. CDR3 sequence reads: CASDDTYEQYF. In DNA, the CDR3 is TGTGCCAGTGATGATACCTACGAGCAGTACTTC.

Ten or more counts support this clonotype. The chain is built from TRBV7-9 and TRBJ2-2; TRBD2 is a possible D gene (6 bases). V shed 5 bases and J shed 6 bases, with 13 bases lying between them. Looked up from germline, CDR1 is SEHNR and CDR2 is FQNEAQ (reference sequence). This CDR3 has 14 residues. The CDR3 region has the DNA TGTGCCAGCAGCCCCCCGACTAGGTCCGGGGAGCTGTTTTTT. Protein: CASSPPTRSGELFF.

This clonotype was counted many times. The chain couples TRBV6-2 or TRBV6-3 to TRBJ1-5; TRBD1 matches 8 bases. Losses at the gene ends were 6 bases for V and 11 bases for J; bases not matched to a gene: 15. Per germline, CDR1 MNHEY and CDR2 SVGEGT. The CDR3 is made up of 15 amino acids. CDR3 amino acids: CASSPLDRGPIAQHF. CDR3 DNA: TGTGCCAGCAGCCCTCTTGACAGGGGCCCGATAGCCCAGCATTTT.

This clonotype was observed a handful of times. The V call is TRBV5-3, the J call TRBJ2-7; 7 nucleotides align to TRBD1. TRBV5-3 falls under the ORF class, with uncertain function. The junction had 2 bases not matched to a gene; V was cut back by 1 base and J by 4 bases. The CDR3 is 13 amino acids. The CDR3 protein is CARSLNRGYEQYF. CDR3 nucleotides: TGTGCCAGAAGCTTGAACAGGGGATACGAGCAGTACTTC.

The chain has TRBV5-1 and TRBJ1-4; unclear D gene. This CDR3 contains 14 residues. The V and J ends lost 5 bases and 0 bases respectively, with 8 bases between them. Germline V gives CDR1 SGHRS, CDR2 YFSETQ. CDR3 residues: CASRTPTTNEKLFF. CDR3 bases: TGCGCCAGCAGGACGCCTACAACTAATGAAAAACTGTTTTTT.

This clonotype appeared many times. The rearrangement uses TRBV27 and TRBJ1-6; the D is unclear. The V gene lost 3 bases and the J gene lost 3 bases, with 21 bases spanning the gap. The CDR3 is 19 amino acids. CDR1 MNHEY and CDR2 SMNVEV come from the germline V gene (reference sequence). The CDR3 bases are TGTGCCAGCAGTTTGTCTACCCCTCGGCCACGTGGCTATAATTCACCCCTCCACTTT. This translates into CASSLSTPRPRGYNSPLHF.

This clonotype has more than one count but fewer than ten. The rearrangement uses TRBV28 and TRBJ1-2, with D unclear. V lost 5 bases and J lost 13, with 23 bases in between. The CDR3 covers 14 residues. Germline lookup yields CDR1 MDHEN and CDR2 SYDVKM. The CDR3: CASSPNGEFYILTF. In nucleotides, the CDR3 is TGTGCCAGCAGTCCCAACGGGGAGTTTTATATACTCACCTTC.

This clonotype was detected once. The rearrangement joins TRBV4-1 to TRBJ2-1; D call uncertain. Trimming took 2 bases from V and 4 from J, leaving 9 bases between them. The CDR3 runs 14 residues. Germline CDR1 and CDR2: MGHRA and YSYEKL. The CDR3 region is CASSQISLYNEQFF. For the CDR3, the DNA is TGCGCCAGCAGCCAAATAAGTCTGTACAATGAGCAGTTCTTC.

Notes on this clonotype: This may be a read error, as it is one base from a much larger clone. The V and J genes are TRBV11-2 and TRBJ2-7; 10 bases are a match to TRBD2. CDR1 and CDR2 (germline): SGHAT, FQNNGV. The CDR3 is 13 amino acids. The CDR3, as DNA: TGTACCAGCAGCCGGACTAGCGGTTACGAGCAGTACTTC. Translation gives CTSSRTSGYEQYF.

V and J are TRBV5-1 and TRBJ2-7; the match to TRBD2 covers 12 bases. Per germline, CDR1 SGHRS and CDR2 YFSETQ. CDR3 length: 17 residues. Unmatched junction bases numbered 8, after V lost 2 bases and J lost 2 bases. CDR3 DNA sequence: TGCGCCAGCAGCTTCGTCCCCTCTAGCGGGAGGGCCTACGAGCAGTACTTC. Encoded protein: CASSFVPSSGRAYEQYF.

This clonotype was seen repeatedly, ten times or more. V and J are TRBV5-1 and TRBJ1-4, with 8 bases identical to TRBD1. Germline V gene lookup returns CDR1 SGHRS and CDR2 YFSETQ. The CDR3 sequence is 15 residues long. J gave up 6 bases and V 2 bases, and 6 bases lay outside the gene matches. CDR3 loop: CASSFAGGRDEKLFF. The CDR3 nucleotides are TGCGCCAGCAGCTTCGCAGGGGGCCGGGATGAAAAACTGTTTTTT.

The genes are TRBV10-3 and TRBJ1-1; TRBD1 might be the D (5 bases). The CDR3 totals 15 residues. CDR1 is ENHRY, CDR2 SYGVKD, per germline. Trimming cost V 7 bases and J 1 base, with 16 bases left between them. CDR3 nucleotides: TGTGCCATCAATAAGGACAAGGGCCCGAACACTGAAGCTTTCTTT. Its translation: CAINKDKGPNTEAFF.

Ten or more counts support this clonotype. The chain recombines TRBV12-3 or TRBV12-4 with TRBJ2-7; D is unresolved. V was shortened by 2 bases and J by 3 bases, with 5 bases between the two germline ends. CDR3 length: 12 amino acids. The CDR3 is CASSLLGYEQYF. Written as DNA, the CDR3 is TGTGCCAGCAGTTTATTGGGCTACGAGCAGTACTTC.

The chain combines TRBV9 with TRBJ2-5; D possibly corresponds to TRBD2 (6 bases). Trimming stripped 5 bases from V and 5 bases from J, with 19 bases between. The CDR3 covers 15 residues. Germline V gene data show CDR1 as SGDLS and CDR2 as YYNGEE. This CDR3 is CASSNGGSSGETQYF. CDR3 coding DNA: TGTGCCAGCAGTAACGGGGGAAGTAGCGGTGAGACCCAGTACTTC.